This TCR beta chain appears in the sequencing data of a study of PD-1 blockade in classical Hodgkin lymphoma. Across the study: The study gave patients nivolumab 3 mg/kg intravenously every 2 weeks. Study-wide results and limits: Compared with healthy donors, newly diagnosed patients reportedly showed lower baseline TCR diversity. Anyone who began nivolumab under 1 year after ASCT was excluded. Prior to therapy, complete responders displayed diversity much like that of newly diagnosed patients.

Germline-derived CDR1 and CDR2 are GTSNPN and SVGIG (reference sequence). The CDR3 extends over 14 amino acids. V lost 1 base and J 1 base, leaving 7 bases between the germline ends. All patients experienced relapse after autologous stem cell transplantation, and brentuximab vedotin exposure was variable. Details on this clone: Its cognate antigen is unknown.

Here immunoSEQ multiplex PCR was the method, and the copy in TCRdb shows in-frame clones only, minus some. The sample lists 80,000 to 100,000 clones, 80% to 90% occurring once. The sequences come from peripheral blood mononuclear cells (PBMCs), collected before the second cycle of nivolumab. This chain links TRBV30 with TRBJ2-2; D gene unclear. This receptor was taken from a human donor with classical Hodgkin lymphoma. The CDR3 nucleotides read TGTGCCTGGAGTGGAATCCAGAACACCGGGGAGCTGTTTTTT. Translation: CAWSGIQNTGELFF.